Presented here are 9 T cell receptor beta chains from one specimen sequenced in a study of T cells in localized non-small cell lung cancer. TCRdb's copy holds only in-frame clones and misses some; the assay was immunoSEQ multiplex PCR. The sample consists of 130,000 or so clones, 89% of them appearing once. The material was peripheral blood, obtained before any cancer treatment. The receptor source for this set is a female donor older than 55 with stage I lung adenocarcinoma.

This sequence joins TRBV19 and TRBJ1-1; TRBD1 matches 7 bases. CDR1 LNHDA and CDR2 SQIVND come from the germline V gene (reference sequence). This CDR3 contains 13 residues. The trim removed 5 bases at V and 3 bases at J, leaving 3 bases unmatched. Here the CDR3 DNA reads TGTGCCAGTAGTTTTACAGGGGACACTGAAGCTTTCTTT. Amino acid sequence: CASSFTGDTEAFF.

The V gene is TRBV7-3, the J gene TRBJ2-1, with 10 bases aligning to TRBD2. J was trimmed by 2 bases and V by 3 bases; bases with no gene match: 7. The CDR3 has 17 residues. The germline CDR1 and CDR2 sequences are SGHTA and FQGTGA. The CDR3 DNA reads as TGTGCCAGCAGCTTTGGGAGGACTAGCGGACCCTACAATGAGCAGTTCTTC. It translates to CASSFGRTSGPYNEQFF.

The rearrangement links TRBV19 to TRBJ1-5; D uncertain. The germline V gene has CDR1 LNHDA and CDR2 SQIVND (reference sequence). CDR3 length: 14 amino acids. V was shortened by 3 bases and J by 7 bases, with 13 bases between the two germline ends. The CDR3 here is CASSMREAQQPQHF. In nucleotides, the CDR3 is TGTGCCAGTAGTATGAGGGAAGCCCAGCAGCCCCAGCATTTT.

The V and J genes are TRBV10-3 and TRBJ2-5; the match to TRBD1 covers 7 bases. The V gene end was trimmed by 6 bases and the J gene end by 2 bases; junction bases not matched to a gene: 6. The CDR3 spans 14 residues. Per germline, CDR1 ENHRY and CDR2 SYGVKD. The CDR3 spells CAIRGSGQQETQYF. The DNA for the CDR3 is TGTGCCATCAGGGGGTCGGGACAGCAAGAGACCCAGTACTTC.

The chain has TRBV5-1 and TRBJ2-3; 10 bases map to TRBD2. The V and J ends lost 7 bases and 4 bases, in that order; junction bases with no gene match: 3. The CDR3 extends over 13 amino acids. Per the germline V gene, CDR1 is SGHRS and CDR2 is YFSETQ. CDR3: CASGSGRSDTQYF. The CDR3 DNA follows: TGCGCCAGCGGTAGCGGGAGGTCAGATACGCAGTATTTT.

The CDR3 sequence is CASSPGPSPPETQYF. CDR3 nucleotides: TGTGCCAGCAGCCCGGGTCCCTCCCCACCCGAGACCCAGTACTTC. This chain uses TRBV11-3 with TRBJ2-5; D gene unclear. Trimming stripped 5 bases from V and 5 bases from J, with 18 bases between. This CDR3 is built from 15 residues. CDR1 and CDR2 (germline): SGHNT, YENEEA.

This clone was seen a few times. This sequence joins TRBV5-4 and TRBJ2-3; D gene uncertain. The germline V gene encodes CDR1 SGHNT and CDR2 YYREEE (reference sequence). The CDR3 has 12 residues. V dropped 5 bases and J dropped 4 bases, with 8 bases sitting between them. Here the CDR3 reads CASSYYADTQYF. CDR3 DNA: TGTGCCAGCAGTTACTACGCAGATACGCAGTATTTT.

The V call is TRBV2, the J call TRBJ1-4, with 8 nucleotides matching TRBD1. The J segment lost 8 bases and the V segment lost 7 bases, leaving 12 bases of the junction unmatched. From germline, CDR1 is SNHLY and CDR2 FYNNEI. This CDR3 region has 15 residues. CDR3 sequence: CASNVDRAKIEKLFF. DNA for the CDR3: TGTGCCAGCAATGTGGACAGGGCGAAGATAGAAAAACTGTTTTTT.

V and J are TRBV28 and TRBJ1-4; D is ambiguous. This CDR3 has 13 amino acids. V was trimmed by 7 bases and J by 5 bases, leaving 11 bases between them. The germline V gene encodes CDR1 MDHEN and CDR2 SYDVKM. The CDR3 reads CASMPGRNEKLFF. The CDR3 coding sequence is TGTGCCAGCATGCCTGGACGGAATGAAAAACTGTTTTTT.